The 28 T cell receptor beta chains below come from one sample, sequenced in a study of CD8 T cells in ankylosing spondylitis (dated by TCRdb to about 2017). Overall study outcomes, separate from this receptor: A TCR beta motif made up of 7 to 9 highly homologous amino acid variants appeared to be characteristic of blood from ankylosing spondylitis patients.

Their antigen targets remain unknown. The library relied on 5' RACE. Data came from an Illumina HiSeq 2500. Using fastp trimming at Q25 and MiXCR clonotype assembly, TCRdb reanalyzed the public sequencing data and kept in-frame beta chains. Each CDR3 protein appears once, grouped with its most common genes and DNA. Counted in this sample were around 450,000 distinct CDR3 sequences; around 26% of them appeared once. The top ten clonotypes cover 0.89% of the sample. The sample taken for sequencing was blood, either unsorted or a sorted T cell fraction (not recorded which). These receptors came from a male donor with ankylosing spondylitis.

This clonotype was counted a few times. This chain connects TRBV19 to TRBJ2-7; possibly TRBD2 for D (6 bases). CDR3 length: 14 amino acids. Between the trimmed V and J ends, which lost 6 bases and 6 bases, there was a span of 18 bases. The germline V gene encodes CDR1 LNHDA and CDR2 SQIVND (reference sequence). The CDR3 spells CASRPNPNSGEQYV. The CDR3, as DNA: TGTGCCAGTAGACCAAACCCAAATAGCGGCGAGCAGTACGTC.

The V and J genes are TRBV28 and TRBJ2-7; D ambiguous. V was trimmed by 2 bases and J by 3 bases, leaving 11 bases between them. The CDR3 extends over 14 amino acids. Germline assignment: CDR1 MDHEN and CDR2 SYDVKM. The CDR3 DNA reads TGTGCCAGCAGTTTACCCCGTCGCCGCTACGAGCAGTACTTC. This encodes CASSLPRRRYEQYF.

This clonotype has just a few counts. The gene calls are TRBV19 and TRBJ1-1; 12 bases line up with TRBD1. The ends lost 6 bases at V and 1 base at J; junction bases unmatched: 0. Germline CDR1 LNHDA, CDR2 SQIVND (reference sequence). This CDR3 spans 14 amino acids. CDR3 in amino acids: CASRGQGANTEAFF. In DNA form, the CDR3 reads TGTGCCAGTAGGGGACAGGGGGCGAACACTGAAGCTTTCTTT. The entire variable domain, with the rest obtained from reference TRBV19 and TRBJ1-1, is as follows: DGGITQSPKYLFRKEGQNVTLSCEQNLNHDAMYWYRQDPGQGLRLIYYSQIVNDFQKGDIAEGYSVSREKKESFPLTVTSAQKNPTAFYLCASRGQGANTEAFFGQGTRLTVV.

The chain combines TRBV20-1 with TRBJ1-6, with D possibly being TRBD1 (5 bases). Germline V gene data show CDR1 as DFQATT and CDR2 as SNEGSKA (reference sequence). Trimming shortened V by 6 bases and J by 0 bases, and 15 bases separated the two germline ends. The CDR3 runs 16 residues. CDR3 sequence (DNA): TGCAGTGCGTACCGGGACTCCAGCTCCTATAATTCACCCCTCCACTTT. Translating gives CSAYRDSSSYNSPLHF.

This clonotype came up once. The chain combines TRBV6-1 with TRBJ1-1; 7 nucleotides agree with TRBD1. Germline V gene lookup returns CDR1 MNHNS and CDR2 SASEGT. Trimming removed 6 bases from V and 5 bases from J; junction bases left unmatched: 6. The CDR3 is made up of 13 amino acids. This chain's CDR3 is CASRPTGSTEAFF. In nucleotides, the CDR3 is TGTGCCAGCAGACCGACAGGGAGTACTGAAGCTTTCTTT.

In this sample, this clonotype turned up a few times. V and J are TRBV10-3 and TRBJ1-4, with 8 bases aligning to TRBD1. The germline gives CDR1 ENHRY, CDR2 SYGVKD. The CDR3 spans 14 residues. Unmatched junction bases numbered 6, after V lost 4 bases and J lost 8 bases. The CDR3 DNA sequence: TGTGCCATCAGTGCGGACAGGGCTGGCGAAAAACTGTTTTTT. Amino acid sequence: CAISADRAGEKLFF.

This clonotype was picked up a small number of times. The V call is TRBV29-1, the J call TRBJ1-5; 10 bases align to TRBD1. Unmatched junction bases numbered 5, after V lost 5 bases and J lost 7 bases. Germline assignment: CDR1 SQVTM and CDR2 ANQGSEA. The CDR3 consists of 13 residues. The CDR3 spells CSVTMTGGQPQHF. CDR3 DNA: TGCAGCGTTACTATGACAGGGGGCCAGCCCCAGCATTTT.

In its sample, this clonotype was seen many times. The chain employs TRBV6-6 and TRBJ1-2; D gene uncertain. Germline-derived CDR1 and CDR2 are MNHNY and SVGAGI (reference sequence). The CDR3 loop spans 13 amino acids. V lost 4 bases to trimming and J lost 0 bases, with 6 bases between them. CDR3: CASSLDPNYGYTF. The CDR3, as DNA: TGTGCCAGCAGTTTAGACCCTAACTATGGCTACACCTTC.

The chain couples TRBV12-3 or TRBV12-4 to TRBJ2-1; 10 bases are a match to TRBD2. This CDR3 spans 15 amino acids. V lost 7 bases and J lost 4; bases outside the gene matches: 7. CDR3 DNA: TGTGCCAGCATTCCGAGGACTAGCGGTTACAATGAGCAGTTCTTC. The encoded protein is CASIPRTSGYNEQFF.

This clonotype appeared a few times. The germline gene is not matched at one end of the junction; a read error may be the cause. This chain joins TRBV12-3 or TRBV12-4 and TRBJ2-2; 9 bases align to TRBD2. This CDR3 spans 16 amino acids. CDR3 nucleotides: TGTGCCAGCAGTCTAGCGGGAAGGCCGGATACCGGGGAGCTGTTTTTT. Protein product: CASSLAGRPDTGELFF.

This sequence joins TRBV3-1 and TRBJ2-5; D may match TRBD1 or TRBD2 (5 bases each). Germline-derived CDR1 and CDR2 are LGHDT and YNNKEL (reference sequence). The CDR3 is made up of 14 amino acids. Between the trimmed V and J ends, which lost 1 base and 3 bases, there was a span of 9 bases. DNA of the CDR3: TGTGCCAGCAGCCAAGCCGGGACCGAAGAGACCCAGTACTTC. It is translated as CASSQAGTEETQYF.

This clonotype appeared a few times. The genes are TRBV14 and TRBJ2-5; D possibly corresponds to TRBD2 (6 bases). The CDR3 sequence is 13 residues long. Germline V gene lookup returns CDR1 SGHDN and CDR2 FVKESK. Trimming pared 1 base from V and 5 bases from J, leaving 8 bases between. The CDR3 is CASSQGTMETQYF. Written as DNA, the CDR3 is TGTGCCAGCAGCCAAGGGACTATGGAGACCCAGTACTTC.

V is TRBV5-1 and J is TRBJ2-2, with D perhaps TRBD2 (6 bases). The CDR3 has 16 residues. Germline V gene sequence: CDR1 SGHRS, CDR2 YFSETQ. V was trimmed by 4 bases and J by 3 bases, leaving 16 bases between them. CDR3 loop: CASSPGRGLDTGELFF. In DNA, the CDR3 is TGCGCCAGCAGCCCCGGGCGGGGCTTGGACACCGGGGAGCTGTTTTTT.

The chain links TRBV29-1 to TRBJ2-5, with 13 bases lining up with TRBD2. V trimming: 4 bases; J trimming: 7 bases; junction bases outside the gene matches: 6. The germline V gene has CDR1 SQVTM and CDR2 ANQGSEA. This CDR3 region has 14 residues. The CDR3 DNA reads as TGCAGCGTTGGGACTAGCGGGAGTAGGGGGACCCAGTACTTC. Residues: CSVGTSGSRGTQYF.

This clonotype was seen more than once but under ten times. J is TRBJ1-2 and V is TRBV29-1; no firm D call. Trimming cost V 0 bases and J 1 base, with 6 bases left between them. CDR3 size: 13 residues. CDR1 and CDR2 from the germline V gene are SQVTM and ANQGSEA. CDR3 protein: CSVEDLSNYGYTF. The CDR3 nucleotides are TGCAGCGTTGAAGATCTCAGTAACTATGGCTACACCTTC.

This rearrangement joins TRBV29-1 to TRBJ2-1, with 7 bases aligning to TRBD2. CDR1 and CDR2 (germline): SQVTM, ANQGSEA. The CDR3 runs 13 residues. V was pared by 2 bases and J by 3 bases, with 1 base of the junction left unmatched. CDR3 sequence (DNA): TGCAGCGTTGAAAGGACTAGCTACAATGAGCAGTTCTTC. Encoded protein: CSVERTSYNEQFF.

This rearrangement joins TRBV6-5 to TRBJ2-1, with D unresolved. Trimming removed 10 bases from V and 10 bases from J, with 17 bases in between. Germline values: CDR1 MNHEY, CDR2 SVGAGI. The CDR3 runs 12 residues. In DNA, the CDR3 is TGTGCCACCTCCATACCCTTTGTGGAGCAGTTCTTC. Its translation is CATSIPFVEQFF.

J is TRBJ1-6 and V is TRBV2; D may be TRBD1 (6 bases). CDR1 SNHLY and CDR2 FYNNEI come from the germline V gene. V shed 6 bases and J shed 9 bases, with 21 bases lying between them. This CDR3 has 16 residues. The CDR3 protein is CASSNRVGGRGSPLHF. CDR3 nucleotides: TGTGCCAGCAGCAACCGGGTGGGGGGGCGCGGTTCACCCCTCCACTTT. Full variable domain (missing parts from reference TRBV2 and TRBJ1-6): EPEVTQTPSHQVTQMGQEVILRCVPISNHLYFYWYRQILGQKVEFLVSFYNNEISEKSEIFDDQFSVERPDGSNFTLKIRSTKLEDSAMYFCASSNRVGGRGSPLHFGNGTRLTVT.

The chain links TRBV20-1 to TRBJ2-7; 8 bases are shared with TRBD2. The CDR3 consists of 15 residues. Germline V gives CDR1 DFQATT, CDR2 SNEGSKA (reference sequence). J was trimmed by 2 bases and V by 0 bases; bases with no gene match: 6. The CDR3 sequence: CSARDPTSVPYEQYF. DNA for the CDR3: TGCAGTGCTAGAGATCCGACTAGCGTCCCCTACGAGCAGTACTTC.

The V gene is TRBV7-2, the J gene TRBJ2-3, with D possibly being TRBD2 (6 bases). This CDR3 is built from 16 residues. Trimming left V 1 base short and J 4 bases short, with 15 bases between. CDR1 is SGHTA and CDR2 is FQGNSA in the germline V gene. CDR3 sequence: CASSLVGGGNPDTQYF. The DNA for the CDR3 is TGTGCCAGCAGCTTAGTCGGGGGAGGAAATCCAGATACGCAGTATTTT.

This clonotype was seen at least ten times. This chain uses TRBV24-1 with TRBJ2-5, with a tentative D call TRBD2 (6 bases). Germline CDR1 and CDR2: KGHDR and SFDVKD. The length of the CDR3 is 16 residues. V lost 4 bases, J lost 3 bases, and 17 bases lay in between. CDR3 in DNA: TGTGCCACCAGTGAAAACGGGAGAACCCGGGAAGAGACCCAGTACTTC. The encoded protein is CATSENGRTREETQYF.

Ten or more counts support this clonotype. The V and J genes are TRBV7-9 and TRBJ1-5, with no clear D. The ends were cut back, 1 base at V and 4 bases at J, with 5 bases in the middle. CDR1 is SEHNR, CDR2 FQNEAQ, per germline (reference sequence). The length of the CDR3 is 13 residues. The DNA for the CDR3 is TGTGCCAGCAGCTTAGACTGGAATCAGCCCCAGCATTTT. Translating gives CASSLDWNQPQHF.

V is TRBV2 and J is TRBJ2-3; a weak D match, TRBD2 (6 bases). From germline, CDR1 is SNHLY and CDR2 FYNNEI. V dropped 4 bases and J dropped 3 bases, with 35 bases sitting between them. There are 22 residues in the CDR3. Here the CDR3 reads CASSGDLRAGRPLSGGTDTQYF. In DNA form, the CDR3 reads TGTGCCAGCAGTGGGGACTTGCGGGCTGGTCGACCCTTATCTGGAGGAACAGATACGCAGTATTTT.

The J gene is TRBJ2-3, the V gene TRBV3-1; D is possibly TRBD1 (6 bases). Trimming took 5 bases from V and 0 from J, leaving 12 bases between them. This CDR3 comprises 15 residues. Germline loops: CDR1 LGHDT, CDR2 YNNKEL (reference sequence). This chain's CDR3 is CASSKGDPSTDTQYF. Here the CDR3 DNA reads TGTGCCAGCAGCAAGGGGGATCCTAGCACAGATACGCAGTATTTT.

The V and J genes are TRBV12-3 or TRBV12-4 and TRBJ1-2, with D tentatively TRBD1 (5 bases). The CDR3 runs to 16 residues. Deletions cut 4 bases from V and 3 bases from J, with 18 bases between. CDR3 in DNA: TGTGCCAGCAGTTCGTCCCTTGGGACGGTCTACTATGGCTACACCTTC. This sequence encodes CASSSSLGTVYYGYTF.

This rearrangement joins TRBV20-1 to TRBJ1-6; D remains ambiguous. The germline V gene has CDR1 DFQATT and CDR2 SNEGSKA (reference sequence). The CDR3 has 15 amino acids. The ends were cut back, 4 bases at V and 0 bases at J, with 10 bases in the middle. The CDR3 sequence is CSATTSSSYNSPLHF. CDR3 bases: TGCAGTGCTACCACCAGTAGCTCCTATAATTCACCCCTCCACTTT.

The rearrangement joins TRBV27 to TRBJ2-7; 9 bases line up with TRBD1. The CDR3 has 15 residues. The germline gives CDR1 MNHEY, CDR2 SMNVEV (reference sequence). V lost 4 bases to trimming and J lost 1 base; unmatched junction nucleotides: 5. CDR3 sequence (DNA): TGTGCCAGCAGTTCGCCCGGGACAGGGTCCTACGAGCAGTACGTC. This codes for CASSSPGTGSYEQYV.

The chain's CDR3 is CASTISGLEETQYF. The CDR3 coding sequence is TGTGCCAGCACCATTAGCGGGCTCGAAGAGACCCAGTACTTC. The genes are TRBV7-9 and TRBJ2-5, with 7 bases matching TRBD2. The CDR3 totals 14 residues. Germline CDR1 and CDR2: SEHNR and FQNEAQ (reference sequence). The ends lost 7 bases at V and 3 bases at J; junction bases unmatched: 8.